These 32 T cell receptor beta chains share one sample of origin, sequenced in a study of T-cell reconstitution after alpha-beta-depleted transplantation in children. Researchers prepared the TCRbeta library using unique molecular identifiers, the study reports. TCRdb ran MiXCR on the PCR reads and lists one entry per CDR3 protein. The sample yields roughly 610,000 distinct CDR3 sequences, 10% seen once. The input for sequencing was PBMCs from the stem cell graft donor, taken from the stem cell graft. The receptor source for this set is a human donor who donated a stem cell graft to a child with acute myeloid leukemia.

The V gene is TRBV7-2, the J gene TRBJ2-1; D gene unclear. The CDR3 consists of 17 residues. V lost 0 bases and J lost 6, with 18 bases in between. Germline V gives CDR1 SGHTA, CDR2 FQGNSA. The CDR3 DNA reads TGTGCCAGCAGCTTAGCTGGGATGGCATGGCAGCGCAATGAGCAGTTCTTC. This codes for CASSLAGMAWQRNEQFF.

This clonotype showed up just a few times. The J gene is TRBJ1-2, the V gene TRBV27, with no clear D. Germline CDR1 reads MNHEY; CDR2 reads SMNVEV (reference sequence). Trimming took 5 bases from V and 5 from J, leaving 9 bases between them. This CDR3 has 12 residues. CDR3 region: CASSTPGYGYTF. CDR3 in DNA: TGTGCCAGCAGTACCCCGGGGTATGGCTACACCTTC.

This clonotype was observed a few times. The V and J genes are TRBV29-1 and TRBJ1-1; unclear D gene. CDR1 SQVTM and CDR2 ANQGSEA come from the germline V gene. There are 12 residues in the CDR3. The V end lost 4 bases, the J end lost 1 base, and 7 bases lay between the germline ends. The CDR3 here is CSVGLRNTEAFF. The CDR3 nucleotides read TGCAGCGTTGGTCTCAGGAACACTGAAGCTTTCTTT.

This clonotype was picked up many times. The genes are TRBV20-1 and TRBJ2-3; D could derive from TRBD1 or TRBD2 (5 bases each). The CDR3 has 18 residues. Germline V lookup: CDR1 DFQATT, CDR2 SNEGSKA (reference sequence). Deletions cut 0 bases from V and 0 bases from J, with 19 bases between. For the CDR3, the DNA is TGCAGTGCTAGAGATGGGGCCCGATGGGGGAGTAGCACAGATACGCAGTATTTT. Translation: CSARDGARWGSSTDTQYF.

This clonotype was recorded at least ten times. This CDR3 reads CAITWGRDQPQHF. CDR3 nucleotide sequence: TGTGCCATCACTTGGGGCAGGGACCAGCCCCAGCATTTT. This sequence joins TRBV10-3 and TRBJ1-5; possible D gene TRBD1, 5 bases. The V gene's germline CDR1 is ENHRY and CDR2 SYGVKD. The length of the CDR3 is 13 residues. V gave up 7 bases and J gave up 7 bases, with 14 bases separating them.

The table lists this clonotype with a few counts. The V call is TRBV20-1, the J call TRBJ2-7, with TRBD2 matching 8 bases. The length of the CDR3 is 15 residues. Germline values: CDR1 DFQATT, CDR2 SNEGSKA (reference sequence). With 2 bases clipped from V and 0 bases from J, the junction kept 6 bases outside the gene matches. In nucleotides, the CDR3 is TGCAGTGCTAGACCAGGACTAGCAGGCTCCTACGAGCAGTACTTC. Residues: CSARPGLAGSYEQYF.

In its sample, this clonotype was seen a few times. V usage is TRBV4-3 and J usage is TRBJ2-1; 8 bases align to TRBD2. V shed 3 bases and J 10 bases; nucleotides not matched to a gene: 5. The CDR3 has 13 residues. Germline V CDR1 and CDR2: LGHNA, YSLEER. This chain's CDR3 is CASSQGRLAEQFF. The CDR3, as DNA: TGCGCCAGCAGCCAGGGGAGACTAGCGGAGCAGTTCTTC.

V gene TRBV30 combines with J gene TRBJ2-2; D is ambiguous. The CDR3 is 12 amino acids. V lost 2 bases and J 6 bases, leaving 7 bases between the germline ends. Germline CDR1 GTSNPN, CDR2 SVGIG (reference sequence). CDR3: CAWSFGSGELFF. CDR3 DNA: TGTGCCTGGAGTTTCGGGTCCGGGGAGCTGTTTTTT.

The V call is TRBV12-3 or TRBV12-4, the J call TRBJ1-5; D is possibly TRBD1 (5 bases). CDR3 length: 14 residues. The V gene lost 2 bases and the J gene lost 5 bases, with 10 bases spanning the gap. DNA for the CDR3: TGTGCCAGCAGTTTATTGGGGGGGTATCAGCCCCAGCATTTT. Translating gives CASSLLGGYQPQHF.

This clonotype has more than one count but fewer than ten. CDR3 sequence reads: CSARDTSASTDTQYF. CDR3 nucleotide sequence: TGCAGTGCTAGGGATACTAGCGCTAGCACAGATACGCAGTATTTT. The chain has TRBV20-1 and TRBJ2-3, with TRBD2 matching over 7 bases. V lost 3 bases to trimming and J lost 0 bases; unmatched junction nucleotides: 6. Germline CDR1 reads DFQATT; CDR2 reads SNEGSKA (reference sequence). The CDR3 is 15 residues long.

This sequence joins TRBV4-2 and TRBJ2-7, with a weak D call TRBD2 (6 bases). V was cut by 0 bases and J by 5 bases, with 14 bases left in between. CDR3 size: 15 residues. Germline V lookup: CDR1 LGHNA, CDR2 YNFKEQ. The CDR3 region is CASSQDWRGENEQYF. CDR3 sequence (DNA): TGTGCCAGCAGCCAAGATTGGCGGGGCGAGAACGAGCAGTACTTC.

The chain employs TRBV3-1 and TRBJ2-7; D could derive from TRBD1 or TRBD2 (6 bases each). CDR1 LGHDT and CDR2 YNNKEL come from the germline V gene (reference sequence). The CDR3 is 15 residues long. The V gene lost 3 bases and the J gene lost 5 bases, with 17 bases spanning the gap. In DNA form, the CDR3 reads TGTGCCAGCAGCCAGAGGGGGGCAGGGGCCCACGAGCAGTACTTC. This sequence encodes CASSQRGAGAHEQYF.

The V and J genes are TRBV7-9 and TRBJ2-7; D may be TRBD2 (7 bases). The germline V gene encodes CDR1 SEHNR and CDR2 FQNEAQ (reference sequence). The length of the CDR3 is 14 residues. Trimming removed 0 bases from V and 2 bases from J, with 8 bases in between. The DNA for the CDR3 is TGTGCCAGCAGCTTAGCGCGGGGGCCCTACGAGCAGTACTTC. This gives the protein CASSLARGPYEQYF.

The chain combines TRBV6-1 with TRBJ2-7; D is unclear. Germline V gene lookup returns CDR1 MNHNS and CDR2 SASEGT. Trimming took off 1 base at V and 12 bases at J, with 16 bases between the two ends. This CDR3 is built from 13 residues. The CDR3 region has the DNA TGTGCCAGCAGTGAAGTAAACGCCTCCCCGGCGTACTTC. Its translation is CASSEVNASPAYF.

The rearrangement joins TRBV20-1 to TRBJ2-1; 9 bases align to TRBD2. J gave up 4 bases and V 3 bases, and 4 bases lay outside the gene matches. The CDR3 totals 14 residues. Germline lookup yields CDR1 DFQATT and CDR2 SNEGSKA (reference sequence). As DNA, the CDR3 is TGCAGTGCTAGCGGCAGCGGGAGGTACAATGAGCAGTTCTTC. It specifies CSASGSGRYNEQFF.

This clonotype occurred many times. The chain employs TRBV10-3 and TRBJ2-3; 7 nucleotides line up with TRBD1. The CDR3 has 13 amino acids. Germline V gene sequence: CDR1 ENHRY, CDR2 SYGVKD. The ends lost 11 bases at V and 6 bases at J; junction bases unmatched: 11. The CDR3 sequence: CAARQGVVDTQYF. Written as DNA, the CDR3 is TGTGCCGCCCGACAGGGTGTTGTGGATACGCAGTATTTT.

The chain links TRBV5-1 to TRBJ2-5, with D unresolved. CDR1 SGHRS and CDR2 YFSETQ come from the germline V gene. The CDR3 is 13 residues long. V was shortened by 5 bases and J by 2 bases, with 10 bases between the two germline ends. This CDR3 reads CASSEKPQETQYF. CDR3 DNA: TGCGCCAGCAGTGAGAAACCGCAAGAGACCCAGTACTTC.

The CDR3 loop is CATSRDSGDWYNEQFF. The CDR3 DNA reads as TGTGCCACCAGCAGAGATTCGGGGGATTGGTACAATGAGCAGTTCTTC. This chain links TRBV15 with TRBJ2-1; the D gene is possibly TRBD2 (6 bases). Deletions cut 0 bases from V and 4 bases from J, with 13 bases between. The CDR3 has 16 residues. In germline, CDR1 is LNHNV, CDR2 YYDKDF (reference sequence).

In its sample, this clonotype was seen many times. CDR3 protein: CASSLGELRAQYF. The CDR3 DNA follows: TGTGCCAGCAGCTTAGGAGAGCTAAGGGCGCAGTATTTT. The gene calls are TRBV11-2 and TRBJ2-3; no firm D call. CDR1 is SGHAT, CDR2 FQNNGV, per germline. The CDR3 has 13 amino acids. V was pared by 1 base and J by 10 bases, with 12 bases between. The full variable domain, in which reference TRBV11-2 and TRBJ2-3 provide the parts outside the CDR3, is EAGVAQSPRYKIIEKRQSVAFWCNPISGHATLYWYQQILGQGPKLLIQFQNNGVVDDSQLPKDRFSAERLKGVDSTLKIQPAKLEDSAVYLCASSLGELRAQYFGPGTRLTVL.

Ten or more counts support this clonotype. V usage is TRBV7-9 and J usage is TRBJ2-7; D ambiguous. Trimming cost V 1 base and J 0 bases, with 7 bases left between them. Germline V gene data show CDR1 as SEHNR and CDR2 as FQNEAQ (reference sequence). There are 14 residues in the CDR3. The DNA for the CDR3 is TGTGCCAGCAGCTTAGGATCTTACTCCTACGAGCAGTACTTC. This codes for CASSLGSYSYEQYF.

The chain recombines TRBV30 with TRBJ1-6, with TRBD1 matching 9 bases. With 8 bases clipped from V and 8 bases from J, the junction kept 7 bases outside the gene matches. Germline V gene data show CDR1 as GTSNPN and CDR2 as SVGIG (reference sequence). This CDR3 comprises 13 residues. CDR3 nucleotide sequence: TGTGCCGGAATGGACAGGGGTGATTCACCCCTCCACTTT. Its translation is CAGMDRGDSPLHF.

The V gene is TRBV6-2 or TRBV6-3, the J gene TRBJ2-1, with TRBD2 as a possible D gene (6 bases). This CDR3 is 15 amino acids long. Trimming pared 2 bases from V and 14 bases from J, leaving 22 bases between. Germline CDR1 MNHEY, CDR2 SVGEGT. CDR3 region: CASSYGTGVRGGEFF. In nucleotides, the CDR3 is TGTGCCAGCAGTTACGGGACGGGAGTTAGGGGAGGAGAGTTCTTC.

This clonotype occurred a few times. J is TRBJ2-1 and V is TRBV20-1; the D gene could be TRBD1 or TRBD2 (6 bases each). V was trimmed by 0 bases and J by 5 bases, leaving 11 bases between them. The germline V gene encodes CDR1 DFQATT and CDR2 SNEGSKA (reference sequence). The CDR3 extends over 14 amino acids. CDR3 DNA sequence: TGCAGTGCTAGAGATTTAGGGGGGAACAATGAGCAGTTCTTC. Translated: CSARDLGGNNEQFF.

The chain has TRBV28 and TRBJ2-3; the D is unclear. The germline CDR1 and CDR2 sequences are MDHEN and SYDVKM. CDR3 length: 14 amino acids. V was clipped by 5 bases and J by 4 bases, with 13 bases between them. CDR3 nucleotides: TGTGCCAGCAGTCCTCCGGGTCTCCCAGATACGCAGTATTTT. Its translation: CASSPPGLPDTQYF.

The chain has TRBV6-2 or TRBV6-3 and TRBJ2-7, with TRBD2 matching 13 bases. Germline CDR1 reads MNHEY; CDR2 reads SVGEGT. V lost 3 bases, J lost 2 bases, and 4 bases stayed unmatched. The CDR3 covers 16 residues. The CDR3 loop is CASSYGTSGAAYEQYF. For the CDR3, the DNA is TGTGCCAGCAGTTATGGGACTAGCGGGGCCGCCTACGAGCAGTACTTC.

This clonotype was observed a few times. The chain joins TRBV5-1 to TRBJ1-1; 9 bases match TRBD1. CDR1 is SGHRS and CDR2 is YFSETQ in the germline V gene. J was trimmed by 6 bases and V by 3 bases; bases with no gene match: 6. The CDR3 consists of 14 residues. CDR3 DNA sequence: TGCGCCAGCAGCTCGGGACAGGGAAGGGCTGAAGCTTTCTTT. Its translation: CASSSGQGRAEAFF.

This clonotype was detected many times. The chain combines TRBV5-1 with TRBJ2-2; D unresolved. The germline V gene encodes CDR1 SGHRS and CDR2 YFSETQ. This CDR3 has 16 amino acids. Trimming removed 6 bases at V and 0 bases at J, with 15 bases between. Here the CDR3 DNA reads TGCGCCAGCACCCACTCCGCTATAGCGAACACCGGGGAGCTGTTTTTT. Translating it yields CASTHSAIANTGELFF.

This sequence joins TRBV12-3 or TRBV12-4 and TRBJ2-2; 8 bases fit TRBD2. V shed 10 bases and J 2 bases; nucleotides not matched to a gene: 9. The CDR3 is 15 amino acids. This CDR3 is CATIRAGENTGELFF. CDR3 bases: TGTGCCACCATCCGAGCGGGAGAAAACACCGGGGAGCTGTTTTTT.

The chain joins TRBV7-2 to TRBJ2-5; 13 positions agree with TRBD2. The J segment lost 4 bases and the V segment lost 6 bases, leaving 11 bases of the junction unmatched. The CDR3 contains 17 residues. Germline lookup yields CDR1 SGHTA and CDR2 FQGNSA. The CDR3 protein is CASRAGTSGAWIETQYF. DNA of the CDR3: TGTGCCAGCAGGGCCGGGACTAGCGGGGCGTGGATAGAGACCCAGTACTTC.

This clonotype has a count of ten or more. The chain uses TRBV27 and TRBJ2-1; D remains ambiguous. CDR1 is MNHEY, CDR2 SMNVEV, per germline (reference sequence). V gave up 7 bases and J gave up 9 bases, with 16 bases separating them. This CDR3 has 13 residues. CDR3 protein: CASKDQPLGEQFF. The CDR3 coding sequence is TGTGCCAGCAAAGACCAGCCCCTCGGTGAGCAGTTCTTC.

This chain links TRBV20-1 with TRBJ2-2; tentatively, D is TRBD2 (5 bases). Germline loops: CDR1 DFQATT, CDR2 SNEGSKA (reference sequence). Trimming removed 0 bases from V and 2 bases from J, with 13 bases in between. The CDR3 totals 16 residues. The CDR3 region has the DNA TGCAGTGCTAGAGATCTTAAGCGGATAAACACCGGGGAGCTGTTTTTT. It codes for CSARDLKRINTGELFF.

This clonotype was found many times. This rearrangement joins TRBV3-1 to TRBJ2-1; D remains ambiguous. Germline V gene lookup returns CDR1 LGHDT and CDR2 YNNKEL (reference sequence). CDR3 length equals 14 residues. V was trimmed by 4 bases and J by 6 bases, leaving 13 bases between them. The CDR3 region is CASSPPLPRNEQFF. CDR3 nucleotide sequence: TGTGCCAGCAGCCCACCACTGCCCCGCAATGAGCAGTTCTTC.